These 4 T cell receptor beta chains came from one sample sequenced in a study of identical twins. Using its own MiXCR run on the 5' RACE reads, TCRdb lists one record per CDR3 protein. This sample has hundreds of thousands of distinct CDR3 sequences, with 10% to 15% found just once. Another study also made use of these data, one on yellow fever vaccine responses in identical twins.

Sequencing was performed on CD8+ T cells sorted from blood. These receptors all stem from a woman between 18 and 30 years old in good health.

This clonotype was recorded at least ten times. This rearrangement joins TRBV5-1 to TRBJ1-1, with 9 positions matching TRBD1. The length of the CDR3 is 15 residues. Losses at the gene ends were 4 bases for V and 4 bases for J; bases not matched to a gene: 8. Germline lookup yields CDR1 SGHRS and CDR2 YFSETQ. CDR3 sequence (DNA): TGCGCCAGCAGCGTACCGGGACAGGGACGCACTGAAGCTTTCTTT. As protein: CASSVPGQGRTEAFF.

J is TRBJ1-2 and V is TRBV20-1; tentatively, D is TRBD1 (6 bases). The CDR3 sequence is 13 residues long. The germline gives CDR1 DFQATT, CDR2 SNEGSKA (reference sequence). Trimming pared 6 bases from V and 2 bases from J, leaving 13 bases between. The CDR3 DNA is TGCAGTGCCTCGGGACACGAGAACTATGGCTACACCTTC. Its protein is CSASGHENYGYTF.

The chain employs TRBV27 and TRBJ2-2; D is ambiguous. This CDR3 spans 12 amino acids. V lost 5 bases to trimming and J lost 7 bases, with 8 bases between them. Germline-derived CDR1 and CDR2 are MNHEY and SMNVEV (reference sequence). The CDR3 protein is CASSDRVGELFF. CDR3 coding DNA: TGTGCCAGCAGTGATAGAGTCGGGGAGCTGTTTTTT.

The chain carries TRBV7-8 and TRBJ2-3; D remains ambiguous. Deletions cut 1 base from V and 3 bases from J, with 8 bases between. This CDR3 comprises 14 residues. Germline V CDR1 and CDR2: SGHVS, FQNEAQ. CDR3 nucleotide sequence: TGTGCCAGCAGCTTAGTGTCAGTAACAGATACGCAGTATTTT. This gives the protein CASSLVSVTDTQYF. Full variable domain (missing parts from reference TRBV7-8 and TRBJ2-3): GAGVSQSPRYKVAKRGQDVALRCDPISGHVSLFWYQQALGQGPEFLTYFQNEAQLDKSGLPSDRFFAERPEGSVSTLKIQRTQQEDSAVYLCASSLVSVTDTQYFGPGTRLTVL.